The subject of this entry is one T cell receptor beta chain. Clones were read by immunoSEQ multiplex PCR, and TCRdb kept only the in-frame ones, dropping some. Of 100,000 to 150,000 clones in the sample, roughly 90% were seen once. There are 13 residues in the CDR3. Trimming removed 6 bases from V and 2 bases from J, with 10 bases in between. The entry originates in a study of control samples from healthy donors and cancer patients. V is TRBV12-3 or TRBV12-4 and J is TRBJ1-1, with a possible D match to TRBD1 (6 bases). The sequencing sample was made of blood. This sequence was found in a man between 18 and 29 years old in good health. The CDR3 loop reads CASRQGRNTEAFF. For the CDR3, the DNA is TGTGCCAGCAGACAGGGACGAAACACTGAAGCTTTCTTT.